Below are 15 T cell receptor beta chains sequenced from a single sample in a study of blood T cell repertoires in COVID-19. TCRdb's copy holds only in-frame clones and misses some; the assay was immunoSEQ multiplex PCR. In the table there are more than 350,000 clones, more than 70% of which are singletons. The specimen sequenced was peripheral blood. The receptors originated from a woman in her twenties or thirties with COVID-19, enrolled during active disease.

In DNA form, the CDR3 reads TGTGCCAGCAGCCCATCCCCGCTACTTCGCCGCGGCAATGAGCAGTTCTTC. Its protein is CASSPSPLLRRGNEQFF. The chain links TRBV7-9 to TRBJ2-1; D unclear. V was cut by 5 bases and J by 6 bases, with 23 bases left in between. This CDR3 contains 17 residues. The germline V gene has CDR1 SEHNR and CDR2 FQNEAQ (reference sequence).

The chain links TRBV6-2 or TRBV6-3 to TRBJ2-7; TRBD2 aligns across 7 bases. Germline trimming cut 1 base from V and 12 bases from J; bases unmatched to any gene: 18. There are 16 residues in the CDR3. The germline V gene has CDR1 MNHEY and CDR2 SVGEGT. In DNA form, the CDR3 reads TGTGCCAGCAGTTACTTCTCCGGGACTACGTCTAATAAAAGGTACTTC. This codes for CASSYFSGTTSNKRYF.

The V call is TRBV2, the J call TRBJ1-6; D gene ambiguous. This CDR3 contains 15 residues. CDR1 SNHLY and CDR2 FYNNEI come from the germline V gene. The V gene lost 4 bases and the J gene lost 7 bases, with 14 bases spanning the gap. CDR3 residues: CASSAPPRSNSPLHF. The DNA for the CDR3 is TGTGCCAGCAGTGCCCCACCTAGAAGCAATTCACCCCTCCACTTT.

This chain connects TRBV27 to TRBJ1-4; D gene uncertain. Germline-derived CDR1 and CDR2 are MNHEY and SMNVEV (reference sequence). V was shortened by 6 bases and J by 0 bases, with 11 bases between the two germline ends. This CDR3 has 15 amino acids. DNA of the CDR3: TGTGCCAGCAGCGATAGCAGAGCAACTAATGAAAAACTGTTTTTT. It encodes CASSDSRATNEKLFF.

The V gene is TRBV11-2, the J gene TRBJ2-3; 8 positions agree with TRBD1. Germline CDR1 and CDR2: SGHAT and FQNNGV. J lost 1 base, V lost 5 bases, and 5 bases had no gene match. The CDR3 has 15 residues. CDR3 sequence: CASSPPGQGTDTQYF. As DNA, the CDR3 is TGTGCCAGCAGCCCTCCGGGACAGGGCACAGATACGCAGTATTTT.

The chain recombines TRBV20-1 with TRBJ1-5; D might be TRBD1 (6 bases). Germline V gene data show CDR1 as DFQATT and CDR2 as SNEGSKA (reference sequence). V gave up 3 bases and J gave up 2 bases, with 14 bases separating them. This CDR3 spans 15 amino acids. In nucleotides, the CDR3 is TGCAGTGCTAGTTTGGCGGGGGGCCGCAATCAGCCCCAGCATTTT. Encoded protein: CSASLAGGRNQPQHF.

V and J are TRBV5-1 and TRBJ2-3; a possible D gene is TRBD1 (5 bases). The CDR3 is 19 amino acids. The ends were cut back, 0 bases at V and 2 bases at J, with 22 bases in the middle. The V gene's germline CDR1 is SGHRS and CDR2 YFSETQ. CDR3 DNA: TGCGCCAGCAGCTTGGGGACATTTCCCAAAACGACCCCCACAGATACGCAGTATTTT. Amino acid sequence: CASSLGTFPKTTPTDTQYF. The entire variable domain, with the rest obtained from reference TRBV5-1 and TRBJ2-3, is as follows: KAGVTQTPRYLIKTRGQQVTLSCSPISGHRSVSWYQQTPGQGLQFLFEYFSETQRNKGNFPGRFSGRQFSNSRSEMNVSTLELGDSALYLCASSLGTFPKTTPTDTQYFGPGTRLTVL.

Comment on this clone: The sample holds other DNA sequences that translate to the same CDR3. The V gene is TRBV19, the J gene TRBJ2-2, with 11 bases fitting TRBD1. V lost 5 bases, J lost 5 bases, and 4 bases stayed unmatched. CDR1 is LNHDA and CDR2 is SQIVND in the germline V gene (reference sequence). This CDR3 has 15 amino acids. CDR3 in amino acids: CASSPGTGGTGELFF. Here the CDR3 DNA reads TGTGCCAGTAGTCCCGGGACAGGGGGAACCGGGGAGCTGTTTTTT.

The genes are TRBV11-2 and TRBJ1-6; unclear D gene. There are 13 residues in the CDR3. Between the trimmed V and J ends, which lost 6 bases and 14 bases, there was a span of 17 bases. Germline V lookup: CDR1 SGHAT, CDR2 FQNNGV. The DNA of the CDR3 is TGTGCCAGCAGACACGTCGGGGTAAGGGCCCTCCACTTT. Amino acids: CASRHVGVRALHF.

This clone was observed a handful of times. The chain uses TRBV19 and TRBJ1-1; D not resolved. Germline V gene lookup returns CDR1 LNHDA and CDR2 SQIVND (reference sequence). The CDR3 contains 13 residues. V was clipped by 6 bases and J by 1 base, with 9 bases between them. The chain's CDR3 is CASSLNKNTEAFF. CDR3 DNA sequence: TGTGCCAGTAGCTTGAACAAGAACACTGAAGCTTTCTTT.

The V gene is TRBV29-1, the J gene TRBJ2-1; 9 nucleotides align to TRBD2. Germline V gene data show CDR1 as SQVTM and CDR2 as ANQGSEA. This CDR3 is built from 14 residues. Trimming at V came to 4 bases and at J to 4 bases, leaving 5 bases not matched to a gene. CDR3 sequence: CSVVASGTYNEQFF. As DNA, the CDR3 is TGCAGCGTTGTGGCTAGCGGGACGTACAATGAGCAGTTCTTC.

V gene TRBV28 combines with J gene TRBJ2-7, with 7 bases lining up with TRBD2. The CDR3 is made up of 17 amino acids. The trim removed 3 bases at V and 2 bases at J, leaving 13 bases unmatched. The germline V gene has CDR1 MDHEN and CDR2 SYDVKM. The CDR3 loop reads CASSLDWTGGPTYEQYF. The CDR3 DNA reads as TGTGCCAGCAGTTTGGACTGGACGGGGGGACCCACCTACGAGCAGTACTTC.

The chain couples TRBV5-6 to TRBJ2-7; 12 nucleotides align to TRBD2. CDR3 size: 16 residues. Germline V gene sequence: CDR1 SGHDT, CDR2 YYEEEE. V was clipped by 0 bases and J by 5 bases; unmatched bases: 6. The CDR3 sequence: CASSLARTSGANEQYF. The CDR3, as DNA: TGTGCCAGCAGCTTGGCCAGGACTAGCGGGGCGAACGAGCAGTACTTC.

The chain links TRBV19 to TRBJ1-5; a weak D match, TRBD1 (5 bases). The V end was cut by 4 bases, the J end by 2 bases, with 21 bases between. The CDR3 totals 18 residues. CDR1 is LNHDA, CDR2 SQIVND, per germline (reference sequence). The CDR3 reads CASSTNDIAGQGNQPQHF. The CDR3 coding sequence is TGTGCCAGTAGTACCAACGACATTGCGGGGCAGGGCAATCAGCCCCAGCATTTT.

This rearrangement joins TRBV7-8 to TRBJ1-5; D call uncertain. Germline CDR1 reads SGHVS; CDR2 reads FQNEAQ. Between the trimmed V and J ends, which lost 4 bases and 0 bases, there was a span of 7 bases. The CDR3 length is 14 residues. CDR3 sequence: CASSSGSSNQPQHF. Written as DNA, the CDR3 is TGTGCCAGCAGCTCGGGTAGTAGCAATCAGCCCCAGCATTTT.